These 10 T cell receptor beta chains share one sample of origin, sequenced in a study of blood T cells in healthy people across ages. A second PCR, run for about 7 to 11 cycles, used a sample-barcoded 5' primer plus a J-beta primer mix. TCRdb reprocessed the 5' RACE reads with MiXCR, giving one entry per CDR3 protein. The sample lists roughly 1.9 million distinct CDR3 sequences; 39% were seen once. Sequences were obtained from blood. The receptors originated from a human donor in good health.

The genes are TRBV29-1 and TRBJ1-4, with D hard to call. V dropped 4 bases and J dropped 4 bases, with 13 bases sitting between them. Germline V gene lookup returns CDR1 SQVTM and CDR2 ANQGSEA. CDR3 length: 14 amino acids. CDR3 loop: CSVGIRTDNEKLFF. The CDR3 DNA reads TGCAGCGTTGGGATCAGGACTGATAATGAAAAACTGTTTTTT.

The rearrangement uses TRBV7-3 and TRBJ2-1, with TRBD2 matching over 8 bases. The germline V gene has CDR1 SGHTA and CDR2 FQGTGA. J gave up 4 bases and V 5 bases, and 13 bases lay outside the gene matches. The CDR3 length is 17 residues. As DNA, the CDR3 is TGTGCCAGCAGCCCCGCCCCGGGACTAGGGCTATACAATGAGCAGTTCTTC. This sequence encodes CASSPAPGLGLYNEQFF. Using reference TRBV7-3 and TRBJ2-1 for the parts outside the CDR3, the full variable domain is GAGVSQTPSNKVTEKGKYVELRCDPISGHTALYWYRQSLGQGPEFLIYFQGTGAADDSGLPNDRFFAVRPEGSVSTLKIQRTERGDSAVYLCASSPAPGLGLYNEQFFGPGTRLTVL.

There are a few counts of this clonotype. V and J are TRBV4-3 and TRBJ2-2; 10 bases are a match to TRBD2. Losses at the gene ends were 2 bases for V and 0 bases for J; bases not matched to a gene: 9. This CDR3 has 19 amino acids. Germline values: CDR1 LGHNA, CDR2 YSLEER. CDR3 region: CASSQLEGAGGSNTGELFF. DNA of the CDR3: TGCGCCAGCAGCCAACTTGAGGGAGCGGGGGGGTCGAACACCGGGGAGCTGTTTTTT.

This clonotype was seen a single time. CDR3 sequence reads: CSAIPMTSGGFYEQYF. The DNA for the CDR3 is TGCAGTGCTATACCAATGACTAGCGGGGGCTTCTACGAGCAGTACTTC. This sequence joins TRBV20-1 and TRBJ2-7; 12 bases align to TRBD2. The V gene's germline CDR1 is DFQATT and CDR2 SNEGSKA (reference sequence). The ends lost 4 bases at V and 3 bases at J; junction bases unmatched: 10. This CDR3 comprises 16 residues.

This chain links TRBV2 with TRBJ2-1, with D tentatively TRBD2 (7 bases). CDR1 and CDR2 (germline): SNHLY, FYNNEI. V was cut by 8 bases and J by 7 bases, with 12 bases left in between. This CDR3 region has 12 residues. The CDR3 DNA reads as TGTGCCAGCGAGGGGGGGAGGAATGAGCAGTTCTTC. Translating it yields CASEGGRNEQFF.

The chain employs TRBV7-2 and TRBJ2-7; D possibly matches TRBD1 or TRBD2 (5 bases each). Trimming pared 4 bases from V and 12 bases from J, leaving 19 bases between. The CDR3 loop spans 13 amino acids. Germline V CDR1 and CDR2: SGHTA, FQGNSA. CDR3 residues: CASSSQLEGQSYF. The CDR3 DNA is TGTGCCAGCAGCTCTCAATTAGAGGGGCAGTCGTACTTC. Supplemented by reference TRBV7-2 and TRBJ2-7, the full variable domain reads GAGVSQSPSNKVTEKGKDVELRCDPISGHTALYWYRQSLGQGLEFLIYFQGNSAPDKSGLPSDRFSAERTGGSVSTLTIQRTQQEDSAVYLCASSSQLEGQSYFGPGTRLTVT.

The CDR3: CSVVRQGRTYEQYF. The CDR3 DNA follows: TGCAGCGTTGTGAGACAGGGACGAACCTACGAGCAGTACTTC. The chain recombines TRBV29-1 with TRBJ2-7; 7 positions match TRBD1. Germline assignment: CDR1 SQVTM and CDR2 ANQGSEA. V shed 4 bases, J shed 2 bases, and the junction held 8 bases outside the gene matches. The CDR3 sequence is 14 residues long.

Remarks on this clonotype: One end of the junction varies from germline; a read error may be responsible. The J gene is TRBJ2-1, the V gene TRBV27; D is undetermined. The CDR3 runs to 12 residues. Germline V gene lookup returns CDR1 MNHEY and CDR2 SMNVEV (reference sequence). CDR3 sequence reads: CASSTSSNEQFF. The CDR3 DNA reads TGTGCCAGCAGTACATCCTCCAATGAGCAGTTCTTC.

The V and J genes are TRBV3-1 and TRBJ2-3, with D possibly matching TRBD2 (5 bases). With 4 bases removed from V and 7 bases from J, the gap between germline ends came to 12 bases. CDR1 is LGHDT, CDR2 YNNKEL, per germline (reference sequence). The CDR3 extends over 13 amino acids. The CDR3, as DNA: TGTGCCAGCAGCCGCGGACTTGAAAATACGCAGTATTTT. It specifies CASSRGLENTQYF.

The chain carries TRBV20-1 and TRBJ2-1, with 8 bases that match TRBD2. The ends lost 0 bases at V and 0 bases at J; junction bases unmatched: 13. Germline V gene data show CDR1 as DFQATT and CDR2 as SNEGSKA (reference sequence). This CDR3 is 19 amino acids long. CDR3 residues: CSARDLRAGGLSSYNEQFF. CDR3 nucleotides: TGCAGTGCTAGAGATCTTCGGGCGGGGGGCTTAAGCTCCTACAATGAGCAGTTCTTC.